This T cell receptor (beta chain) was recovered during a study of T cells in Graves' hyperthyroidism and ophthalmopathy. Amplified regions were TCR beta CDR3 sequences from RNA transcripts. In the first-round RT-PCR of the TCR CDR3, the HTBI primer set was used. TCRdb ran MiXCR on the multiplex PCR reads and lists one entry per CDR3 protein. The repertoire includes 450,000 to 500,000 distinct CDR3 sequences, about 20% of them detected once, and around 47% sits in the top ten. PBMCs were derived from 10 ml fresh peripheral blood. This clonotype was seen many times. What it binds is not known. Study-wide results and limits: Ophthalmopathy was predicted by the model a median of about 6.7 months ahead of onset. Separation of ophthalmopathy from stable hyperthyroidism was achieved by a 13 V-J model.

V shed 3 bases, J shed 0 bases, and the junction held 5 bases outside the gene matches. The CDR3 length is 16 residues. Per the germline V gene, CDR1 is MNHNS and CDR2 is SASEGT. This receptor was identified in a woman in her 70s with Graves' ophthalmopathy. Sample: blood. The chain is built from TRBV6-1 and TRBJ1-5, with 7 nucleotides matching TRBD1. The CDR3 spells CASSERDRYSNQPQHF. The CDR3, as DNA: TGTGCCAGCAGTGAGCGGGACAGATATAGCAATCAGCCCCAGCATTTT.